These 8 T cell receptor beta chains share one sample of origin, sequenced in a study of T cell responses to AZD1222 COVID-19 vaccine. Method: immunoSEQ multiplex PCR; TCRdb's copy keeps in-frame clones and lacks some. The repertoire has 75,000 to 90,000 clones, 90% to 95% of them found once; the top ten carry about 5.2%. The source material was peripheral blood, sampled on day 0 of AZD1222 vaccination. The source of these receptors is an adult in good health.

V gene TRBV11-3 combines with J gene TRBJ2-1, with TRBD1 as a possible D gene (6 bases). Trimming pared 3 bases from V and 12 bases from J, leaving 15 bases between. Germline lookup yields CDR1 SGHNT and CDR2 YENEEA. CDR3 size: 13 residues. The CDR3 protein is CASSLAGALRQFF. CDR3 bases: TGTGCCAGCAGCTTGGCAGGGGCCCTAAGGCAGTTCTTC.

This chain links TRBV7-8 with TRBJ1-3; tentative D call: TRBD1 (5 bases). The CDR3 length is 15 residues. CDR1 is SGHVS, CDR2 FQNEAQ, per germline. The V end lost 5 bases, the J end lost 2 bases, and 13 bases lay between the germline ends. CDR3 bases: TGTGCCAGCAGCGACACAGGAACCCCTGGAAACACCATATATTTT. Amino acid sequence: CASSDTGTPGNTIYF.

This chain uses TRBV6-5 with TRBJ2-3, with a tentative D call TRBD2 (6 bases). Germline V gives CDR1 MNHEY, CDR2 SVGAGI. With 3 bases removed from V and 4 bases from J, the gap between germline ends came to 11 bases. The CDR3 runs to 14 residues. The CDR3 here is CASSYGGLADTQYF. DNA of the CDR3: TGTGCCAGCAGTTATGGGGGGTTGGCAGATACGCAGTATTTT.

In DNA form, the CDR3 reads TGTGCCAGCAGCTTAGCGCCTTGGGGCCAAGAGACCCAGTACTTC. It is translated as CASSLAPWGQETQYF. J is TRBJ2-5 and V is TRBV7-2, with D uncertain. CDR1 SGHTA and CDR2 FQGNSA come from the germline V gene. CDR3 size: 15 residues. V was clipped by 0 bases and J by 1 base, with 9 bases between them.

This clone was observed once. The rearrangement uses TRBV19 and TRBJ1-5; D possibly corresponds to TRBD1 (6 bases). The germline CDR1 and CDR2 sequences are LNHDA and SQIVND (reference sequence). V shed 4 bases and J shed 4 bases, with 14 bases lying between them. The CDR3 covers 15 residues. Here the CDR3 reads CASSSVGGANQPQHF. As DNA, the CDR3 is TGTGCCAGTAGTAGCGTCGGGGGGGCTAATCAGCCCCAGCATTTT.

The genes are TRBV5-1 and TRBJ2-1; D is unclear. The CDR3 is 11 residues long. V was cut by 4 bases and J by 10 bases, with 9 bases left in between. The V gene's germline CDR1 is SGHRS and CDR2 YFSETQ. The CDR3 nucleotides are TGCGCCAGCAGCCCTCATAACGAGCAGTTCTTC. It is translated as CASSPHNEQFF.

V and J are TRBV3-1 (or the pseudogene TRBV3-2) and TRBJ2-5; 10 bases line up with TRBD1. The germline V gene has CDR1 LGHDT and CDR2 YNNKEL (reference sequence). This CDR3 contains 16 residues. V shed 1 base and J 5 bases; nucleotides not matched to a gene: 7. The CDR3 reads CASSQAGTGVRETQYF. CDR3 bases: TGTGCCAGCAGCCAAGCTGGGACAGGGGTTCGGGAGACCCAGTACTTC.

This clone appeared a single time. This chain links TRBV5-4 with TRBJ2-3; 8 nucleotides agree with TRBD2. Germline lookup yields CDR1 SGHNT and CDR2 YYREEE (reference sequence). The V gene end was trimmed by 4 bases and the J gene end by 2 bases; junction bases not matched to a gene: 6. The CDR3 runs to 15 residues. CDR3 residues: CASSPQRGLTDTQYF. The CDR3 DNA reads TGTGCCAGCAGCCCCCAGCGGGGGCTCACAGATACGCAGTATTTT.